The 5 T cell receptor beta chains below all came from one sample that was sequenced in a study of blood T cell repertoires in COVID-19. Measured with immunoSEQ multiplex PCR; TCRdb has only the in-frame clones, and not every one. Of 96,000 or so clones in the sample, over 85% are singletons; the top ten hold around 3.9%. The source material was peripheral blood. Receptor source: a human donor with COVID-19, enrolled during active disease. The donor label of this sample is uncertain.

With respect to this clone: At one boundary the junction diverges from the germline segment, which might be a read error. The chain employs TRBV10-2 and TRBJ1-2, with D unclear. In germline, CDR1 is WSHSY, CDR2 SAAADI. CDR3 size: 12 residues. The CDR3 coding sequence is TGCGCCAGCAGTGAGCTGAACTATGGCTTCACCTTC. This encodes CASSELNYGFTF.

The V call is TRBV7-9, the J call TRBJ1-1; D might be TRBD1 (6 bases). This CDR3 contains 14 residues. The germline gives CDR1 SEHNR, CDR2 FQNEAQ (reference sequence). V gave up 5 bases and J gave up 4 bases, with 14 bases separating them. In DNA, the CDR3 is TGTGCCAGCAGCACCTACAGGGTGACCACTGAAGCTTTCTTT. Amino acid sequence: CASSTYRVTTEAFF.

The V call is TRBV11-2, the J call TRBJ1-1; D is ambiguous. V lost 2 bases to trimming and J lost 7 bases, with 17 bases between them. Germline lookup yields CDR1 SGHAT and CDR2 FQNNGV. The CDR3 sequence is 15 residues long. The CDR3 bases are TGTGCCAGCAGCTTATGGGCCGATCGTTACAGTGAAGCTTTCTTT. Translation gives CASSLWADRYSEAFF.

The gene calls are TRBV29-1 and TRBJ1-3, with 10 bases that match TRBD1. CDR3 size: 13 residues. Germline CDR1 reads SQVTM; CDR2 reads ANQGSEA. J was trimmed by 8 bases and V by 8 bases; bases with no gene match: 9. As DNA, the CDR3 is TGCAGCATTCCGGGACAGGGGTCTGACACCATATATTTT. This encodes CSIPGQGSDTIYF.

The rearrangement joins TRBV11-2 to TRBJ2-7, with 8 bases lining up with TRBD1. The ends lost 5 bases at V and 0 bases at J; junction bases unmatched: 15. This CDR3 has 18 residues. Germline V gives CDR1 SGHAT, CDR2 FQNNGV. The CDR3 region has the DNA TGTGCCAGCAGCGGCTATATGGAGACGGGGACAGGCTCCTACGAGCAGTACTTC. This gives the protein CASSGYMETGTGSYEQYF.